This record looks at one TCR beta chain sequence and its context. V dropped 2 bases and J dropped 1; count of bases not matched to a gene: 1. The germline CDR1 and CDR2 sequences are SGHVS and FNYEAQ. The CDR3 contains 14 residues. The data originate from a study of blood T cell repertoires in COVID-19. In the authors' workflow: Amplification of reference gene primers was used by the study to estimate nucleated cell counts. Repertoires were generated with immunoSEQ multiplex PCR, while TCRdb's copy carries only in-frame clones and drops some. D and trimming come from the DNA, and the V and J calls and clone size come from that table. The sample has tens of thousands of clones, around three quarters seen once.

Sequencing was carried out using peripheral blood. This TCR was recovered from a woman older than 75 with acute or convalescent COVID-19. The V call is TRBV7-6, the J call TRBJ2-7; 8 bases fit TRBD1. CDR3 loop: CASSLRTGSYEQYF. DNA of the CDR3: TGTGCCAGCAGCTTAAGGACAGGGTCCTACGAGCAGTACTTC.